A single sample gave rise to the 17 T cell receptor beta chains below, sequenced in a study of cytomegalovirus exposure and HLA in healthy donors. Primers for the PCR totalled 60 Vbeta and 13 Jbeta. Libraries were prepared by immunoSEQ multiplex PCR; TCRdb keeps only in-frame clonotypes and omits some of them. The repertoire holds 140,000 to 150,000 clones, with roughly a tenth as singletons. Sequences were obtained from PBMCs. These TCRs come from a male donor in good health and CMV-seronegative.

This clone has a handful of counts. The rearrangement joins TRBV30 to TRBJ2-7; D unresolved. The V gene lost 2 bases and the J gene lost 1 base, with 3 bases spanning the gap. The CDR3 consists of 11 residues. CDR1 is GTSNPN, CDR2 SVGIG, per germline (reference sequence). CDR3 region: CAWSSSYEQYF. CDR3 coding DNA: TGTGCCTGGAGTTCGTCCTACGAGCAGTACTTC.

In its sample, this clone was seen a few times. The J gene is TRBJ2-7, the V gene TRBV7-8, with 8 bases that match TRBD1. V lost 4 bases to trimming and J lost 4 bases; unmatched junction nucleotides: 6. Germline loops: CDR1 SGHVS, CDR2 FQNEAQ. CDR3 length: 14 residues. CDR3: CASSSWTGRYEQYF. The CDR3 DNA reads TGTGCCAGCAGCTCCTGGACAGGGCGGTACGAGCAGTACTTC.

V is TRBV7-2 and J is TRBJ2-3; tentative D call: TRBD2 (5 bases). Germline V lookup: CDR1 SGHTA, CDR2 FQGNSA. This CDR3 has 16 amino acids. The V gene lost 1 base and the J gene lost 5 bases, with 16 bases spanning the gap. The CDR3 DNA reads as TGTGCCAGCAGCTTAGTCGGAGGTCCGATGGGAGATACGCAGTATTTT. It is translated as CASSLVGGPMGDTQYF.

The rearrangement joins TRBV5-4 to TRBJ1-1; D remains unclear. CDR1 is SGHNT and CDR2 is YYREEE in the germline V gene (reference sequence). This CDR3 has 15 residues. Trimming took off 4 bases at V and 3 bases at J, with 16 bases between the two ends. DNA for the CDR3: TGTGCCAGCAGCCTTATGGGCGGGTTGTACACTGAAGCTTTCTTT. The encoded protein is CASSLMGGLYTEAFF.

J is TRBJ1-1 and V is TRBV18; the D is unclear. From germline, CDR1 is KGHSH and CDR2 LQKENI. V was pared by 0 bases and J by 1 base, with 9 bases between. This CDR3 region has 15 residues. The CDR3 region is CASSPPTSTNTEAFF. CDR3 DNA sequence: TGTGCCAGCTCACCACCCACAAGTACGAACACTGAAGCTTTCTTT.

CDR3 sequence (DNA): TGTGCCAGGAGGTCCCTGAACACTGAAGCTTTCTTT. Its protein product is CARRSLNTEAFF. This chain connects TRBV27 to TRBJ1-1; no definite D call. Germline-derived CDR1 and CDR2 are MNHEY and SMNVEV (reference sequence). Trimming stripped 9 bases from V and 0 bases from J, with 8 bases between. This CDR3 is built from 12 residues.

The chain joins TRBV5-1 to TRBJ1-1; maybe TRBD1 (6 bases). Trimming cost V 0 bases and J 1 base, with 16 bases left between them. Germline V CDR1 and CDR2: SGHRS, YFSETQ. CDR3 length: 17 amino acids. In DNA form, the CDR3 reads TGCGCCAGCAGCTTGGGGGGCAACAGGGAGAGGAACACTGAAGCTTTCTTT. It is translated as CASSLGGNRERNTEAFF.

The sample holds a few counts of this clone. The V call is TRBV11-2, the J call TRBJ2-1; possibly TRBD2 for D (6 bases). There are 14 residues in the CDR3. Germline V CDR1 and CDR2: SGHAT, FQNNGV. Between the trimmed V and J ends, which lost 4 bases and 8 bases, there was a span of 15 bases. The CDR3 bases are TGTGCCAGCAGCTCCTTTACCTTAGCGGATGAGCAGTTCTTC. Protein sequence: CASSSFTLADEQFF. Looking up the rest from reference TRBV11-2 and TRBJ2-1 gives the full variable domain: EAGVAQSPRYKIIEKRQSVAFWCNPISGHATLYWYQQILGQGPKLLIQFQNNGVVDDSQLPKDRFSAERLKGVDSTLKIQPAKLEDSAVYLCASSSFTLADEQFFGPGTRLTVL.

The chain employs TRBV28 and TRBJ2-1, with D possibly being TRBD2 (5 bases). With 4 bases removed from V and 1 base from J, the gap between germline ends came to 14 bases. The CDR3 contains 16 residues. Germline V gene sequence: CDR1 MDHEN, CDR2 SYDVKM. The CDR3 loop reads CASSSPGEESYNEQFF. The CDR3 bases are TGTGCCAGCAGTTCCCCCGGGGAAGAGTCCTACAATGAGCAGTTCTTC.

This clone turned up a few times. The chain joins TRBV7-6 to TRBJ1-4; D unclear. There are 16 residues in the CDR3. V was clipped by 1 base and J by 0 bases, with 9 bases between them. Germline V gene data show CDR1 as SGHVS and CDR2 as FNYEAQ. The DNA for the CDR3 is TGTGCCAGCAGCTTAGGCTGGACTCCAACTAATGAAAAACTGTTTTTT. This translates into CASSLGWTPTNEKLFF.

The chain combines TRBV7-2 with TRBJ1-1, with TRBD1 as a possible D gene (6 bases). Germline CDR1 reads SGHTA; CDR2 reads FQGNSA. The length of the CDR3 is 14 residues. V dropped 6 bases and J dropped 1 base, with 12 bases sitting between them. This CDR3 is CASSLGAANTEAFF. Here the CDR3 DNA reads TGTGCCAGCAGTCTGGGGGCAGCGAACACTGAAGCTTTCTTT.

V usage is TRBV6-1 and J usage is TRBJ2-1; tentatively, D is TRBD1 (5 bases). This CDR3 has 15 residues. V dropped 2 bases and J dropped 7 bases, with 15 bases sitting between them. In germline, CDR1 is MNHNS, CDR2 SASEGT. The DNA for the CDR3 is TGTGCCAGCAGTGAACGACAGTTTCTCCTAAATGAGCAGTTCTTC. It translates to CASSERQFLLNEQFF.

The genes are TRBV28 and TRBJ2-3; D is possibly TRBD1 (6 bases). The CDR3 is 14 amino acids. Germline lookup yields CDR1 MDHEN and CDR2 SYDVKM. Trimming left V 7 bases short and J 0 bases short, with 11 bases between. The CDR3 coding sequence is TGTGCCAGCACCACAGGGACCAGCACAGATACGCAGTATTTT. This encodes CASTTGTSTDTQYF.

This rearrangement joins TRBV6-5 to TRBJ1-2; a possible D gene is TRBD1 (5 bases). CDR1 is MNHEY, CDR2 SVGAGI, per germline. Trimming shortened V by 7 bases and J by 6 bases, and 21 bases separated the two germline ends. The CDR3 length is 15 residues. Written as DNA, the CDR3 is TGTGCCAGCACCACAATTGGGGCAGGGAAGCATGGCTACACCTTC. Translated, it gives CASTTIGAGKHGYTF.

The sample holds a few counts of this clone. This chain links TRBV28 with TRBJ1-4, with D tentatively TRBD1 (6 bases). V shed 1 base and J shed 3 bases, with 9 bases lying between them. Germline CDR1 and CDR2: MDHEN and SYDVKM. The CDR3 runs 15 residues. The CDR3 DNA is TGTGCCAGCAGTTTATACAGGGCAGCTAATGAAAAACTGTTTTTT. Its translation: CASSLYRAANEKLFF.

This clone has only a few counts. The chain couples TRBV30 to TRBJ1-5; D unclear. Germline V gene sequence: CDR1 GTSNPN, CDR2 SVGIG (reference sequence). CDR3 length equals 18 residues. Trimming pared 2 bases from V and 0 bases from J, leaving 20 bases between. For the CDR3, the DNA is TGTGCCTGGAGTCCGAGTCGGTCGAGCATTTATAGCAATCAGCCCCAGCATTTT. Translating it yields CAWSPSRSSIYSNQPQHF.

This clone has only a few counts. V gene TRBV7-2 combines with J gene TRBJ1-3; D remains ambiguous. Germline CDR1 and CDR2: SGHTA and FQGNSA. This CDR3 comprises 17 residues. The V end lost 1 base, the J end lost 0 bases, and 13 bases lay between the germline ends. CDR3 in DNA: TGTGCCAGCAGCTTAGTCCCAGGCAGTGCCTCTGGAAACACCATATATTTT. This sequence encodes CASSLVPGSASGNTIYF.